Sequencing of this T cell receptor beta chain was carried out in a study of T-cell memory formation after mild COVID-19. Points from the study as a whole: Of the contracting clones, CD4+ ones lay mainly in CM and EM, and CD8+ ones in EMRA.

A note on this clonotype: The antigen remains unidentified.

The V end lost 2 bases, the J end lost 4 bases, and 11 bases lay between the germline ends. This CDR3 spans 14 amino acids. Germline values: CDR1 KGHSH, CDR2 LQKENI. Constant-segment primers served in 5'RACE that generated TCR alpha and TCR beta cDNA libraries bearing sample barcodes and UMIs. A single record per CDR3 protein comes from TCRdb applying MiXCR to the 5' RACE reads. Of roughly 120,000 distinct CDR3 sequences in the sample, roughly 15% were seen once. Sequences were obtained from PBMCs or a T cell subset sorted from them (not recorded which). This chain uses TRBV18 with TRBJ2-5; tentatively, D is TRBD1 (5 bases). The receptor was isolated from an adult woman who had mild COVID-19 (a few samples of this study predate the infection). Cell type and time point are not known. The DNA for the CDR3 is TGTGCCAGCTCACCAACAGGTGGCGGAGAGACCCAGTACTTC. Encoded protein: CASSPTGGGETQYF.